Below are 20 T cell receptor beta chains sequenced from a single sample in a study of cytomegalovirus exposure and HLA in healthy donors. Vbeta (60) and Jbeta (13) primers were used in the PCR. Sequencing used immunoSEQ multiplex PCR; TCRdb keeps in-frame clones, though not all of them. The sample lists 90,000 to 150,000 clones, 65% to 80% seen once, with roughly 3% in the top ten. Sequenced: PBMCs. These TCRs come from a woman aged 40 to 49 in good health and CMV-seropositive.

The count of this clone is one. This sequence joins TRBV2 and TRBJ1-1; TRBD1 aligns across 8 bases. J was trimmed by 2 bases and V by 5 bases; bases with no gene match: 4. The germline V gene has CDR1 SNHLY and CDR2 FYNNEI. This CDR3 region has 14 residues. The CDR3 here is CASSRQGSNTEAFF. Written as DNA, the CDR3 is TGTGCCAGCAGTCGACAGGGGTCAAACACTGAAGCTTTCTTT.

The chain carries TRBV30 and TRBJ2-3; TRBD2 is a possible D gene (6 bases). The length of the CDR3 is 14 residues. The germline gives CDR1 GTSNPN, CDR2 SVGIG (reference sequence). V was cut by 4 bases and J by 2 bases, with 13 bases left in between. DNA for the CDR3: TGTGCCTGGAACATGGCGGGGACCACAGATACGCAGTATTTT. It translates to CAWNMAGTTDTQYF.

The V and J genes are TRBV9 and TRBJ2-3, with D hard to call. CDR3 length equals 14 residues. The germline V gene encodes CDR1 SGDLS and CDR2 YYNGEE. Trimming removed 4 bases at V and 6 bases at J, with 15 bases between. Written as DNA, the CDR3 is TGTGCCAGCAGCTTCCGGCCCCTGGAGGATACGCAGTATTTT. Protein: CASSFRPLEDTQYF.

The gene calls are TRBV13 and TRBJ2-1, with 7 nucleotides matching TRBD2. The V gene's germline CDR1 is PRHDT and CDR2 FYEKMQ (reference sequence). This CDR3 has 15 amino acids. Germline trimming cut 4 bases from V and 0 bases from J; bases unmatched to any gene: 3. CDR3: CASSWDYSSYNEQFF. The CDR3 bases are TGTGCCAGCAGCTGGGACTATAGCTCCTACAATGAGCAGTTCTTC.

The chain has TRBV7-2 and TRBJ2-3; 10 bases map to TRBD2. The CDR3 length is 18 residues. From germline, CDR1 is SGHTA and CDR2 FQGNSA. J lost 10 bases, V lost 2 bases, and 18 bases had no gene match. The CDR3 DNA sequence: TGTGCCAGCAGCTTATCCCGGACGACTAGCGGGCACACCTTCGCGCAGTATTTT. It specifies CASSLSRTTSGHTFAQYF. The whole variable domain, filled in from reference TRBV7-2 and TRBJ2-3, reads GAGVSQSPSNKVTEKGKDVELRCDPISGHTALYWYRQSLGQGLEFLIYFQGNSAPDKSGLPSDRFSAERTGGSVSTLTIQRTQQEDSAVYLCASSLSRTTSGHTFAQYFGPGTRLTVL.

This rearrangement joins TRBV18 to TRBJ2-7; weak D call: TRBD1 (6 bases). V shed 2 bases and J shed 0 bases, with 14 bases lying between them. The CDR3 is 16 residues long. Germline V gene lookup returns CDR1 KGHSH and CDR2 LQKENI. The CDR3 DNA reads TGTGCCAGCTCACCAACCGGGACATCGAGCTCCTACGAGCAGTACTTC. The encoded protein is CASSPTGTSSSYEQYF. Looking up the rest from reference TRBV18 and TRBJ2-7 gives the full variable domain: NAGVMQNPRHLVRRRGQEARLRCSPMKGHSHVYWYRQLPEEGLKFMVYLQKENIIDESGMPKERFSAEFPKEGPSILRIQQVVRGDSAAYFCASSPTGTSSSYEQYFGPGTRLTVT.

The genes are TRBV28 and TRBJ2-2, with 8 bases aligning to TRBD2. J lost 9 bases, V lost 5 bases, and 14 bases had no gene match. The CDR3 length is 16 residues. From germline, CDR1 is MDHEN and CDR2 SYDVKM. CDR3 DNA: TGTGCCAGCAGTCGAATGGGGGCAGCGGGAGCCCGGGAGCTGTTTTTT. Translating gives CASSRMGAAGARELFF.

The V gene is TRBV11-3, the J gene TRBJ2-7; D uncertain. V lost 5 bases to trimming and J lost 1 base, with 9 bases between them. CDR3 length: 13 residues. Germline CDR1 reads SGHNT; CDR2 reads YENEEA. The CDR3 is CASSPPQSYEQYF. The CDR3 DNA is TGTGCCAGCAGCCCCCCCCAATCCTACGAGCAGTACTTC.

The rearrangement uses TRBV4-3 and TRBJ1-1; 7 bases are shared with TRBD1. The CDR3 sequence is 22 residues long. Germline V lookup: CDR1 LGHNA, CDR2 YSLEER. The V gene end was trimmed by 0 bases and the J gene end by 0 bases; junction bases not matched to a gene: 22. The CDR3 loop reads CASSQDPRGLTGDFKLNTEAFF. CDR3 in DNA: TGCGCCAGCAGCCAAGACCCTCGAGGACTTACAGGGGACTTTAAATTGAACACTGAAGCTTTCTTT.

The chain employs TRBV7-3 and TRBJ2-5, with D maybe TRBD1 (5 bases). This CDR3 contains 13 residues. Germline values: CDR1 SGHTA, CDR2 FQGTGA. Trimming removed 8 bases at V and 4 bases at J, with 14 bases between. The CDR3 nucleotides read TGTGCCAGCTGCAGGGCCCTCGGAGAGACCCAGTACTTC. Amino acid sequence: CASCRALGETQYF. Together with reference TRBV7-3 and TRBJ2-5, the CDR3 gives the full variable domain: GAGVSQTPSNKVTEKGKYVELRCDPISGHTALYWYRQSLGQGPEFLIYFQGTGAADDSGLPNDRFFAVRPEGSVSTLKIQRTERGDSAVYLCASCRALGETQYFGPGTRLLVL.

CDR3 sequence reads: CASSQDRDSGSYNEQFF. The CDR3 coding sequence is TGTGCCAGCAGCCAAGATCGCGATAGCGGGAGCTACAATGAGCAGTTCTTC. The chain recombines TRBV4-2 with TRBJ2-1; 9 positions match TRBD2. V lost 0 bases to trimming and J lost 3 bases; unmatched junction nucleotides: 6. Germline V gene data show CDR1 as LGHNA and CDR2 as YNFKEQ. The CDR3 has 17 amino acids.

The J gene is TRBJ2-3, the V gene TRBV5-1; 15 bases agree with TRBD2. Germline CDR1 is SGHRS and CDR2 is YFSETQ. V lost 3 bases and J lost 0; bases outside the gene matches: 8. There are 19 residues in the CDR3. The CDR3 DNA sequence: TGCGCCAGCAGCTCCGGACTAGCGGGGGGGACCCGTAGCACAGATACGCAGTATTTT. Its protein product is CASSSGLAGGTRSTDTQYF. Full variable domain (outside the CDR3, taken from reference TRBV5-1 and TRBJ2-3): KAGVTQTPRYLIKTRGQQVTLSCSPISGHRSVSWYQQTPGQGLQFLFEYFSETQRNKGNFPGRFSGRQFSNSRSEMNVSTLELGDSALYLCASSSGLAGGTRSTDTQYFGPGTRLTVL.

The genes are TRBV29-1 and TRBJ2-5; D may be TRBD2 (5 bases). The V gene's germline CDR1 is SQVTM and CDR2 ANQGSEA. Between the trimmed V and J ends, which lost 5 bases and 11 bases, there was a span of 15 bases. The CDR3 length is 11 residues. CDR3 DNA: TGCAGCGTTTCGACCCCGGAGGAGCAGTACTTC. Translated, it gives CSVSTPEEQYF.

This clone was picked up a small number of times. The gene calls are TRBV5-1 and TRBJ1-2; the D is unclear. Trimming took 2 bases from V and 2 from J, leaving 7 bases between them. CDR3 length: 13 residues. Germline V CDR1 and CDR2: SGHRS, YFSETQ. The CDR3 spells CASSFDGNYGYTF. DNA for the CDR3: TGCGCCAGCAGCTTCGACGGGAACTATGGCTACACCTTC.

The rearrangement uses TRBV27 and TRBJ2-1; maybe TRBD1 (6 bases). Trimming left V 4 bases short and J 3 bases short, with 13 bases between. The CDR3 has 15 amino acids. Germline CDR1 is MNHEY and CDR2 is SMNVEV (reference sequence). The CDR3 DNA reads as TGTGCCAGCAGTTCAATCGGACAGCTCTACAATGAGCAGTTCTTC. Protein: CASSSIGQLYNEQFF.

The chain uses TRBV4-3 and TRBJ2-7; no clear D. The CDR3 extends over 14 amino acids. CDR1 and CDR2 from the germline V gene are LGHNA and YSLEER. V was shortened by 0 bases and J by 4 bases, with 10 bases between the two germline ends. CDR3 in DNA: TGCGCCAGCAGCCAAGATGAAGGAGCATACGAGCAGTACTTC. It codes for CASSQDEGAYEQYF.

The chain combines TRBV28 with TRBJ1-2; a possible D gene is TRBD1 (6 bases). Germline CDR1 is MDHEN and CDR2 is SYDVKM. The CDR3 is 13 amino acids. V was clipped by 7 bases and J by 4 bases, with 13 bases between them. The CDR3 DNA follows: TGTGCCAGCATTCCTTCAGGGGTCTATGGCTACACCTTC. This codes for CASIPSGVYGYTF.

The V call is TRBV7-7, the J call TRBJ1-1; unclear D gene. Germline CDR1 reads SSHAT; CDR2 reads FNYEAQ (reference sequence). There are 13 residues in the CDR3. V was shortened by 1 base and J by 4 bases, with 7 bases between the two germline ends. This CDR3 reads CASSLGAATEAFF. In DNA, the CDR3 is TGTGCCAGCAGCTTAGGGGCAGCCACTGAAGCTTTCTTT.

This chain links TRBV6-6 with TRBJ1-1; 8 bases align to TRBD1. Trimming cost V 2 bases and J 6 bases; bases outside gene matches: 8. The CDR3 has 15 amino acids. Germline V gives CDR1 MNHNY, CDR2 SVGAGI (reference sequence). In DNA, the CDR3 is TGTGCCAGCAGTTACACCCAGGGGGCGGCCGCTGAAGCTTTCTTT. Amino acid sequence: CASSYTQGAAAEAFF.

The V gene is TRBV4-3, the J gene TRBJ2-1; 8 nucleotides match TRBD2. The germline V gene has CDR1 LGHNA and CDR2 YSLEER. CDR3 size: 17 residues. Trimming cost V 0 bases and J 2 bases; bases outside gene matches: 6. CDR3 bases: TGCGCCAGCAGCCAAGATGCAGCGGGAGCGGCCTACAATGAGCAGTTCTTC. Protein sequence: CASSQDAAGAAYNEQFF.